The text below deals with one T cell receptor (beta chain). The assay was immunoSEQ multiplex PCR, and TCRdb's table has in-frame clones only and misses some. The sample consists of approximately 90,000 clones, around 94% of them appearing once. The data were obtained in a study of T cell changes during pregnancy in multiple sclerosis. Between the trimmed V and J ends, which lost 6 bases and 2 bases, there was a span of 14 bases. Germline loops: CDR1 SQVTM, CDR2 ANQGSEA. CDR3 length equals 13 residues. The TCR was taken from a female donor with multiple sclerosis, enrolled in a pregnancy study. The chain uses TRBV29-1 and TRBJ2-7, with D perhaps matching TRBD2 (6 bases). Sample: peripheral blood, taken in the third trimester of pregnancy. CDR3 sequence: CSVRGLETYEQYF. The CDR3 nucleotides are TGCAGCGTAAGGGGACTCGAAACCTACGAGCAGTACTTC.